This T cell receptor beta chain was documented in a study of T cell responses to AZD1222 COVID-19 vaccine. Comments on this clone: As yet, its antigen is unknown.

CDR1 is SGHNT, CDR2 YYREEE, per germline (reference sequence). CDR3 length: 13 amino acids. The V end lost 4 bases, the J end lost 4 bases, and 9 bases lay between the germline ends. Study-level results: CD4 TCRs covered the whole spike, strongest at regions 160-218 and 743-854.

Method: immunoSEQ multiplex PCR; TCRdb's copy keeps in-frame clones and lacks some. Here the sample spans some 180,000 clones, 85% to 95% being singletons. The genes are TRBV5-4 and TRBJ1-5; D is unclear. Sequences were derived from peripheral blood, sampled 28 days after the second AZD1222 dose. The sequence was collected from an adult who received the AZD1222 COVID-19 vaccine. The CDR3 bases are TGTGCCAGCAGCCGAGACCCGAATCAGCCCCAGCATTTT. This encodes CASSRDPNQPQHF. Filled out from reference TRBV5-4 and TRBJ1-5, the complete variable domain reads ETGVTQSPTHLIKTRGQQVTLRCSSQSGHNTVSWYQQALGQGPQFIFQYYREEENGRGNFPPRFSGLQFPNYSSELNVNALELDDSALYLCASSRDPNQPQHFGDGTRLSIL.